A single sample gave rise to the 30 T cell receptor beta chains below, sequenced in a study of neurological immune-mediated disorders. TCRdb passed the 5' RACE reads through MiXCR, listing each CDR3 protein once. The sample contains 59,000 or so distinct CDR3 sequences, roughly 12% of which appear only once. The specimen was PBMCs. The receptors stem from a woman aged 55-69 years with HTLV-1-associated myelopathy (HAM/TSP).

This clonotype has ten or more counts. V gene TRBV5-1 combines with J gene TRBJ2-3; D gene unclear. V was trimmed by 0 bases and J by 0 bases, leaving 8 bases between them. Germline lookup yields CDR1 SGHRS and CDR2 YFSETQ. CDR3 length: 15 residues. The CDR3: CASSLGPGSTDTQYF. CDR3 nucleotide sequence: TGCGCCAGCAGCTTGGGTCCTGGAAGCACAGATACGCAGTATTTT.

This clonotype came up many times. The rearrangement uses TRBV9 and TRBJ2-5, with 9 positions matching TRBD2. This CDR3 region has 15 residues. Germline V gives CDR1 SGDLS, CDR2 YYNGEE. V lost 2 bases and J lost 1; bases outside the gene matches: 3. CDR3 DNA sequence: TGTGCCAGCAGCGTGACTAGCGGAAGCCAAGAGACCCAGTACTTC. It codes for CASSVTSGSQETQYF.

The rearrangement joins TRBV28 to TRBJ2-1; 10 bases align to TRBD2. Germline V gene data show CDR1 as MDHEN and CDR2 as SYDVKM. The CDR3 loop spans 14 amino acids. The V gene end was trimmed by 5 bases and the J gene end by 6 bases; junction bases not matched to a gene: 4. The CDR3 reads CASSLAGVGNEQFF. Here the CDR3 DNA reads TGTGCCAGCAGTCTAGCGGGAGTGGGCAATGAGCAGTTCTTC. Complete variable domain (other parts from reference TRBV28 and TRBJ2-1): DVKVTQSSRYLVKRTGEKVFLECVQDMDHENMFWYRQDPGLGLRLIYFSYDVKMKEKGDIPEGYSVSREKKERFSLILESASTNQTSMYLCASSLAGVGNEQFFGPGTRLTVL.

This clonotype occurred many times. The V and J genes are TRBV29-1 and TRBJ2-3; the D gene is possibly TRBD2 (5 bases). The CDR3 spans 11 residues. Germline V gives CDR1 SQVTM, CDR2 ANQGSEA. Trimming took off 6 bases at V and 3 bases at J, with 7 bases between the two ends. The CDR3 DNA follows: TGCAGCGTGGACTTGACAGATACGCAGTATTTT. Protein product: CSVDLTDTQYF.

The sample holds many counts of this clonotype. The rearrangement links TRBV5-1 to TRBJ1-3, with TRBD1 as a possible D gene (6 bases). Germline V lookup: CDR1 SGHRS, CDR2 YFSETQ. The ends were cut back, 0 bases at V and 0 bases at J, with 19 bases in the middle. This CDR3 has 19 residues. The CDR3 sequence: CASSLEVVWGLPSGNTIYF. The CDR3 DNA reads TGCGCCAGCAGCTTGGAAGTGGTTTGGGGGCTGCCCTCTGGAAACACCATATATTTT. Full variable domain (missing parts from reference TRBV5-1 and TRBJ1-3): KAGVTQTPRYLIKTRGQQVTLSCSPISGHRSVSWYQQTPGQGLQFLFEYFSETQRNKGNFPGRFSGRQFSNSRSEMNVSTLELGDSALYLCASSLEVVWGLPSGNTIYFGEGSWLTVV.

On this clonotype itself: At one boundary the junction diverges from the germline segment, which might be a read error. The gene calls are TRBV5-5 and TRBJ2-1; 13 bases are a match to TRBD2. There are 16 residues in the CDR3. Looked up from germline, CDR1 is SGHKS and CDR2 is YYEKEE (reference sequence). For the CDR3, the DNA is TGTGCCAGCAGCCCAGGACTAGCGGGAGATAGGTATGAGCAATTCTTC. This gives the protein CASSPGLAGDRYEQFF. Full variable domain (rest looked up from reference TRBV5-5 and TRBJ2-1): DAGVTQSPTHLIKTRGQQVTLRCSPISGHKSVSWYQQVLGQGPQFIFQYYEKEERGRGNFPDRFSARQFPNYSSELNVNALLLGDSALYLCASSPGLAGDRYEQFFGPGTRLTVL.

Comments on this clonotype: Sequence at one end of the junction differs from germline and may be a read error. This sequence joins TRBV28 and TRBJ1-2, with a tentative D call TRBD1 (6 bases). Germline V gene sequence: CDR1 MDHEN, CDR2 SYDVKM. There are 18 residues in the CDR3. The CDR3 region has the DNA TGTGCCAGCAGCCCGCCGATTGGGGGGCCAGTGTTTGACTATGGATACACCTTC. Protein: CASSPPIGGPVFDYGYTF.

In this sample, this clonotype turned up a few times. The CDR3 DNA sequence: TGTGCCAGCAGTCCCCCTGCCGAACAGGGCCTTCATAAGTATGGCTACACCTTC. Translation gives CASSPPAEQGLHKYGYTF. The genes are TRBV7-7 and TRBJ1-2, with D maybe TRBD1 (6 bases). The germline V and J ends were trimmed by 6 bases and 5 bases, with 28 bases remaining between them. Per germline, CDR1 SSHAT and CDR2 FNYEAQ (reference sequence). The length of the CDR3 is 18 residues. Together with reference TRBV7-7 and TRBJ1-2, the CDR3 gives the full variable domain: GAGVSQSPRYKVTKRGQDVTLRCDPISSHATLYWYQQALGQGPEFLTYFNYEAQPDKSGLPSDRFSAERPEGSISTLTIQRTEQRDSAMYRCASSPPAEQGLHKYGYTFGSGTRLTVV.

This clonotype has a count of ten or more. The J gene is TRBJ2-7, the V gene TRBV7-6; 12 bases match TRBD2. The V and J ends lost 1 base and 1 base, in that order; junction bases with no gene match: 8. From germline, CDR1 is SGHVS and CDR2 FNYEAQ. CDR3 length: 18 residues. CDR3 region: CASSLVTSGRPKSYEQYF. The CDR3, as DNA: TGTGCCAGCAGCTTAGTGACTAGCGGGAGACCCAAATCCTACGAGCAGTACTTC.

The sample holds many counts of this clonotype. The V call is TRBV19, the J call TRBJ2-1; TRBD2 matches at 7 bases. Germline V gives CDR1 LNHDA, CDR2 SQIVND (reference sequence). This CDR3 is 15 amino acids long. J was trimmed by 2 bases and V by 7 bases; bases with no gene match: 8. The CDR3 here is CASTPLSGTYNEQFF. In nucleotides, the CDR3 is TGTGCCAGTACTCCTTTAAGCGGGACCTACAATGAGCAGTTCTTC. Drawing the rest from reference TRBV19 and TRBJ2-1, the complete variable domain is DGGITQSPKYLFRKEGQNVTLSCEQNLNHDAMYWYRQDPGQGLRLIYYSQIVNDFQKGDIAEGYSVSREKKESFPLTVTSAQKNPTAFYLCASTPLSGTYNEQFFGPGTRLTVL.

This clonotype was seen at least ten times. This sequence joins TRBV10-2 and TRBJ2-7; the match to TRBD2 covers 9 bases. Germline V gene data show CDR1 as WSHSY and CDR2 as SAAADI. V shed 6 bases, J shed 5 bases, and the junction held 11 bases outside the gene matches. This CDR3 comprises 15 residues. The CDR3 protein is CASRDPSGKLDEQYF. For the CDR3, the DNA is TGCGCCAGCAGAGATCCTAGCGGGAAGTTAGACGAGCAGTACTTC.

This clonotype is deemed medium-sized. The chain carries TRBV5-1 and TRBJ2-5; the match to TRBD1 covers 7 bases. From germline, CDR1 is SGHRS and CDR2 YFSETQ. This CDR3 region has 14 residues. V shed 1 base and J 7 bases; nucleotides not matched to a gene: 7. CDR3 nucleotides: TGCGCCAGCAGCTTGACAGGGGCCGAACCGACCCAGTACTTC. Translated, it gives CASSLTGAEPTQYF. Complete variable domain (other parts from reference TRBV5-1 and TRBJ2-5): KAGVTQTPRYLIKTRGQQVTLSCSPISGHRSVSWYQQTPGQGLQFLFEYFSETQRNKGNFPGRFSGRQFSNSRSEMNVSTLELGDSALYLCASSLTGAEPTQYFGPGTRLLVL.

This clonotype occurred many times. This rearrangement joins TRBV29-1 to TRBJ2-2, with D possibly called TRBD1 or TRBD2 (5 bases each). Germline lookup yields CDR1 SQVTM and CDR2 ANQGSEA. The CDR3 runs to 11 residues. For the CDR3, the DNA is TGCTCGGGGCGTCGGAGCGGGGAGCTGTTTTTT. Protein product: CSGRRSGELFF.

Many counts were recorded for this clonotype. This rearrangement joins TRBV5-1 to TRBJ2-3; possible D gene TRBD2, 5 bases. Germline values: CDR1 SGHRS, CDR2 YFSETQ. CDR3 length: 14 residues. V was shortened by 5 bases and J by 2 bases, with 12 bases between the two germline ends. The CDR3 sequence: CASRGAAITDTQYF. The CDR3 region has the DNA TGCGCCAGCAGGGGAGCTGCTATCACAGATACGCAGTATTTT.

This clonotype has at least ten counts. This chain uses TRBV4-1 with TRBJ2-7, with 12 nucleotides matching TRBD2. This CDR3 region has 15 residues. The V gene's germline CDR1 is MGHRA and CDR2 YSYEKL. The V and J ends lost 0 bases and 10 bases, in that order; junction bases with no gene match: 7. DNA of the CDR3: TGCGCCAGCAGCCAAGATCTACTAGCGGGAGGTTTACAGTACTTC. Its translation: CASSQDLLAGGLQYF.

This clonotype was found many times. The genes are TRBV5-1 and TRBJ1-1; the D is unclear. Germline CDR1 reads SGHRS; CDR2 reads YFSETQ. The CDR3 loop spans 13 amino acids. The ends were cut back, 1 base at V and 5 bases at J, with 9 bases in the middle. The CDR3 DNA sequence: TGCGCCAGCAGCTTGTCTTTGGGGACTGAAGCTTTCTTT. Amino acids: CASSLSLGTEAFF.

This clonotype was seen repeatedly, ten times or more. J is TRBJ2-2 and V is TRBV20-1, with TRBD1 matching 7 bases. Germline V gene data show CDR1 as DFQATT and CDR2 as SNEGSKA (reference sequence). The CDR3 spans 15 residues. Trimming cost V 3 bases and J 2 bases; bases outside gene matches: 6. This chain's CDR3 is CSARPTGINTGELFF. DNA for the CDR3: TGCAGTGCTAGGCCGACAGGGATTAACACCGGGGAGCTGTTTTTT.

This clonotype was seen repeatedly, ten times or more. The chain has TRBV6-5 and TRBJ2-5; D ambiguous. Trimming stripped 6 bases from V and 5 bases from J, with 7 bases between. This CDR3 is built from 11 residues. CDR1 and CDR2 from the germline V gene are MNHEY and SVGAGI. CDR3 residues: CASRGSETQYF. DNA for the CDR3: TGTGCCAGCAGAGGTAGCGAGACCCAGTACTTC.

Ten or more counts support this clonotype. This chain uses TRBV12-3 or TRBV12-4 with TRBJ2-7, with TRBD1 matching 8 bases. This CDR3 spans 16 amino acids. The ends lost 3 bases at V and 4 bases at J; junction bases unmatched: 11. The DNA of the CDR3 is TGTGCCAGCAGTTTGGGGGAGACAGGGGCTCGGTACGAGCAGTACTTC. This encodes CASSLGETGARYEQYF.

This clonotype came up many times. The chain combines TRBV6-5 with TRBJ2-1; D perhaps matches TRBD2 (5 bases). Germline CDR1 reads MNHEY; CDR2 reads SVGAGI. With 0 bases removed from V and 6 bases from J, the gap between germline ends came to 15 bases. This CDR3 has 16 amino acids. The DNA for the CDR3 is TGTGCCAGCAGTTACTCGAAGTTGCGAGGAGGCAATGAGCAGTTCTTC. Protein: CASSYSKLRGGNEQFF.

This clonotype showed up many times. This chain uses TRBV7-6 with TRBJ2-3, with D perhaps matching TRBD2 (5 bases). V was clipped by 5 bases and J by 0 bases, with 9 bases between them. Germline V gives CDR1 SGHVS, CDR2 FNYEAQ. There are 14 residues in the CDR3. The CDR3 reads CASSPGLSTDTQYF. Here the CDR3 DNA reads TGTGCCAGCAGCCCGGGATTGAGCACAGATACGCAGTATTTT.

This clonotype was counted many times. The V and J genes are TRBV29-1 and TRBJ1-2; D is uncertain. Germline lookup yields CDR1 SQVTM and CDR2 ANQGSEA. V was pared by 0 bases and J by 3 bases, with 11 bases between. The CDR3 consists of 14 residues. The CDR3 DNA sequence: TGCAGCGTTGAAGACCCCGGGAAATACTATGGCTACACCTTC. Protein sequence: CSVEDPGKYYGYTF.

This clonotype has ten or more counts. This chain links TRBV10-3 with TRBJ2-3; 16 nucleotides align to TRBD2. The CDR3 has 15 amino acids. Unmatched junction bases numbered 3, after V lost 8 bases and J lost 4 bases. Germline V CDR1 and CDR2: ENHRY, SYGVKD. This chain's CDR3 is CAIGTSGRASDTQYF. As DNA, the CDR3 is TGTGCCATCGGGACTAGCGGGAGGGCCTCAGATACGCAGTATTTT.

In its sample, this clonotype was seen a few times. This chain joins TRBV7-9 and TRBJ2-7; 11 bases fit TRBD2. CDR3 length equals 14 residues. Germline values: CDR1 SEHNR, CDR2 FQNEAQ (reference sequence). J was trimmed by 6 bases and V by 5 bases; bases with no gene match: 6. The CDR3 sequence: CASSTPGLAVEQYF. The CDR3 bases are TGTGCCAGCAGCACACCGGGACTAGCGGTCGAGCAGTACTTC. Together with reference TRBV7-9 and TRBJ2-7, the CDR3 gives the full variable domain: DTGVSQNPRHKITKRGQNVTFRCDPISEHNRLYWYRQTLGQGPEFLTYFQNEAQLEKSRLLSDRFSAERPKGSFSTLEIQRTEQGDSAMYLCASSTPGLAVEQYFGPGTRLTVT.

This clonotype was found many times. The chain couples TRBV20-1 to TRBJ1-4; D gene unclear. The CDR3 has 11 amino acids. In germline, CDR1 is DFQATT, CDR2 SNEGSKA (reference sequence). Deletions cut 7 bases from V and 4 bases from J, with 7 bases between. CDR3 DNA sequence: TGCAGTGTTTTCAGTAATGAAAAACTGTTTTTT. It codes for CSVFSNEKLFF.

This sequence joins TRBV5-1 and TRBJ2-1; D remains ambiguous. This CDR3 contains 14 residues. The ends were cut back, 4 bases at V and 0 bases at J, with 8 bases in the middle. Germline V gene data show CDR1 as SGHRS and CDR2 as YFSETQ. In nucleotides, the CDR3 is TGCGCCAGCAGCCCGACGCTCTCCTACAATGAGCAGTTCTTC. Translation: CASSPTLSYNEQFF.

This clonotype was counted at least ten times. The V call is TRBV6-6, the J call TRBJ1-1, with D perhaps matching TRBD1 (5 bases). The length of the CDR3 is 15 residues. The germline gives CDR1 MNHNY, CDR2 SVGAGI (reference sequence). V gave up 0 bases and J gave up 0 bases, with 8 bases separating them. The CDR3 sequence: CASSYSQGVNTEAFF. The CDR3 region has the DNA TGTGCCAGCAGTTACTCCCAGGGAGTGAACACTGAAGCTTTCTTT.

The table lists this clonotype with many counts. The rearrangement uses TRBV6-1 and TRBJ1-5; the match to TRBD1 covers 7 bases. Germline V gene sequence: CDR1 MNHNS, CDR2 SASEGT. The CDR3 extends over 13 amino acids. V was pared by 4 bases and J by 15 bases, with 12 bases of the junction left unmatched. The CDR3 DNA reads as TGTGCCAGCAGTGTAACCGAGGGCTGGACAGGGCATTTT. Translating gives CASSVTEGWTGHF.

The sample holds a few counts of this clonotype. V is TRBV6-2 or TRBV6-3 and J is TRBJ2-7; 12 bases fit TRBD1. The CDR3 consists of 14 residues. The germline V gene encodes CDR1 MNHEY and CDR2 SVGEGT. The junction had 9 bases not matched to a gene; V was cut back by 8 bases and J by 7 bases. The CDR3 here is CASEPGQGAREQYF. The CDR3 coding sequence is TGTGCCAGCGAACCGGGACAGGGGGCAAGAGAGCAGTACTTC.

This clonotype showed up many times. This sequence joins TRBV20-1 and TRBJ1-1, with D perhaps TRBD1 (6 bases). V lost 4 bases and J 0 bases, leaving 12 bases between the germline ends. The CDR3 consists of 14 residues. In germline, CDR1 is DFQATT, CDR2 SNEGSKA (reference sequence). The CDR3 sequence is CSATRGQLNTEAFF. For the CDR3, the DNA is TGCAGTGCTACACGAGGACAGTTGAACACTGAAGCTTTCTTT.